The 32 T cell receptor beta chains given below trace back to one sample, sequenced in a study of T-cell reconstitution after alpha-beta-depleted transplantation in children. Researchers prepared the TCRbeta library using unique molecular identifiers, the study reports. TCRdb ran MiXCR on the PCR reads and lists one entry per CDR3 protein. This table has approximately 1,000,000 distinct CDR3 sequences, about 30% appearing once. The sample in question was PBMCs, mostly from graft donor cells, obtained 360 days after TCRalphabeta/CD19-depleted stem cell transplant. All receptors come from a boy younger than two who had a stem cell transplant for SCID, so the T cells may come from the graft donor.

V usage is TRBV6-5 and J usage is TRBJ2-3, with D possibly TRBD2 on 5 matching bases. CDR1 is MNHEY, CDR2 SVGAGI, per germline. With 3 bases removed from V and 2 bases from J, the gap between germline ends came to 12 bases. This CDR3 is 15 amino acids long. CDR3 in amino acids: CASSYRGRPTDTQYF. DNA for the CDR3: TGTGCCAGCAGTTATCGAGGGAGACCCACAGATACGCAGTATTTT.

The chain employs TRBV20-1 and TRBJ2-2; D might be TRBD1 or TRBD2, each matching 5 bases. Trimming left V 6 bases short and J 5 bases short, with 31 bases between. Germline values: CDR1 DFQATT, CDR2 SNEGSKA (reference sequence). This CDR3 is 19 amino acids long. CDR3 sequence: CSAPGDGGSHHSLTGELFF. The CDR3 bases are TGCAGTGCCCCAGGAGATGGGGGTTCCCACCACTCTCTGACCGGGGAGCTGTTTTTT.

The rearrangement uses TRBV9 and TRBJ2-1; unclear D gene. Trimming removed 4 bases at V and 10 bases at J, with 15 bases between. The CDR3 spans 13 residues. Germline lookup yields CDR1 SGDLS and CDR2 YYNGEE. CDR3 coding DNA: TGTGCCAGCAGCCCCTCTGGGTTAAGGGAGCAGTTCTTC. It encodes CASSPSGLREQFF.

The chain is built from TRBV10-3 and TRBJ2-3; TRBD2 aligns across 10 bases. The V gene's germline CDR1 is ENHRY and CDR2 SYGVKD. CDR3 size: 18 residues. The V and J ends lost 10 bases and 0 bases, in that order; junction bases with no gene match: 16. CDR3 sequence reads: CATTLRPGAGGSTDTQYF. The CDR3 DNA is TGTGCCACTACCCTAAGGCCGGGAGCGGGGGGGAGCACAGATACGCAGTATTTT.

The chain joins TRBV20-1 to TRBJ2-5, with TRBD2 matching over 7 bases. Per the germline V gene, CDR1 is DFQATT and CDR2 is SNEGSKA (reference sequence). The CDR3 contains 14 residues. V was pared by 5 bases and J by 1 base, with 7 bases of the junction left unmatched. For the CDR3, the DNA is TGCAGTGCTCAGGACGCGGGGGTCCAAGAGACCCAGTACTTC. Translated, it gives CSAQDAGVQETQYF.

This clonotype was seen only a few times. The V and J genes are TRBV7-2 and TRBJ2-2; D is perhaps TRBD2 (6 bases). The CDR3 has 14 amino acids. The germline V and J ends were trimmed by 8 bases and 6 bases, with 16 bases remaining between them. Per the germline V gene, CDR1 is SGHTA and CDR2 is FQGNSA. CDR3 in amino acids: CASCSTRLAGELFF. The DNA of the CDR3 is TGTGCCAGCTGCTCGACTAGGCTAGCCGGGGAGCTGTTTTTT.

V is TRBV15 and J is TRBJ2-7, with 10 bases fitting TRBD2. Germline lookup yields CDR1 LNHNV and CDR2 YYDKDF (reference sequence). This CDR3 is 15 amino acids long. V was clipped by 3 bases and J by 4 bases; unmatched bases: 6. As DNA, the CDR3 is TGTGCCACCAGCAGTCCTAGCGGGGGAAAATACGAGCAGTACTTC. This codes for CATSSPSGGKYEQYF.

The chain carries TRBV20-1 and TRBJ2-1, with D tentatively TRBD2 (6 bases). CDR3 size: 15 residues. The ends were cut back, 2 bases at V and 7 bases at J, with 18 bases in the middle. In germline, CDR1 is DFQATT, CDR2 SNEGSKA (reference sequence). Here the CDR3 DNA reads TGCAGTGCTAGACCCGCGGGGACGATACGGAATGAGCAGTTCTTC. Its translation: CSARPAGTIRNEQFF.

In this sample, this clonotype turned up a few times. The CDR3 loop reads CASSLGPVTEAFF. In DNA, the CDR3 is TGTGCCAGCAGCTTAGGTCCCGTTACTGAAGCTTTCTTT. The V gene is TRBV7-3, the J gene TRBJ1-1; D gene ambiguous. Trimming stripped 2 bases from V and 5 bases from J, with 9 bases between. CDR3 length: 13 residues. CDR1 and CDR2 (germline): SGHTA, FQGTGA.

This clonotype came up a few times. The rearrangement uses TRBV5-1 and TRBJ2-3, with 7 bases matching TRBD1. V was pared by 1 base and J by 5 bases, with 7 bases of the junction left unmatched. The CDR3 is made up of 15 amino acids. Per the germline V gene, CDR1 is SGHRS and CDR2 is YFSETQ. The CDR3 sequence: CASSLPRGSEDTQYF. The CDR3 coding sequence is TGCGCCAGCAGCTTGCCCAGGGGGTCTGAAGATACGCAGTATTTT.

This clonotype was observed at least ten times. Germline is not matched at one junction end, which may reflect a read error. The chain combines TRBV12-3 or TRBV12-4 with TRBJ2-5; D uncertain. The CDR3 loop spans 13 amino acids. DNA of the CDR3: TGTGCCAGCAGCTTAGGAGTACAAGAGACCCAGTACTTC. Protein: CASSLGVQETQYF.

This rearrangement joins TRBV10-3 to TRBJ2-3; 7 bases match TRBD2. This CDR3 has 15 amino acids. Germline V gene lookup returns CDR1 ENHRY and CDR2 SYGVKD. The ends lost 10 bases at V and 2 bases at J; junction bases unmatched: 12. CDR3 loop: CATDPRGLSTDTQYF. CDR3 DNA: TGTGCCACCGACCCCCGGGGACTATCCACAGATACGCAGTATTTT.

This clonotype was counted between two and nine times. The chain couples TRBV28 to TRBJ2-5; maybe TRBD2 (7 bases). From germline, CDR1 is MDHEN and CDR2 SYDVKM. This CDR3 region has 13 residues. Trimming took 9 bases from V and 5 from J, leaving 16 bases between them. In DNA form, the CDR3 reads TGTGCCAGTACGGGGCGGGGGCGTGAGACCCAGTACTTC. Translated, it gives CASTGRGRETQYF. The variable domain in full, with the rest retrieved from reference TRBV28 and TRBJ2-5, is DVKVTQSSRYLVKRTGEKVFLECVQDMDHENMFWYRQDPGLGLRLIYFSYDVKMKEKGDIPEGYSVSREKKERFSLILESASTNQTSMYLCASTGRGRETQYFGPGTRLLVL.

The chain has TRBV4-3 and TRBJ2-3; D may correspond to TRBD1 or TRBD2 (6 bases each). Trimming removed 0 bases at V and 9 bases at J, with 10 bases between. This CDR3 region has 13 residues. Germline lookup yields CDR1 LGHNA and CDR2 YSLEER. This CDR3 reads CASSQDLGGTQYF. As DNA, the CDR3 is TGCGCCAGCAGCCAAGATCTAGGGGGGACGCAGTATTTT.

This clonotype was observed a handful of times. The chain uses TRBV7-2 and TRBJ2-3, with a tentative D call TRBD2 (6 bases). This CDR3 contains 16 residues. Deletions cut 3 bases from V and 0 bases from J, with 13 bases between. Germline-derived CDR1 and CDR2 are SGHTA and FQGNSA. The chain's CDR3 is CASSFQGLTSTDTQYF. In DNA, the CDR3 is TGTGCCAGCAGCTTCCAAGGACTAACCAGCACAGATACGCAGTATTTT.

The rearrangement links TRBV3-1 to TRBJ2-3, with D unresolved. Trimming removed 0 bases at V and 8 bases at J, with 3 bases between. The CDR3 spans 11 residues. Germline V CDR1 and CDR2: LGHDT, YNNKEL (reference sequence). Here the CDR3 DNA reads TGTGCCAGCAGCCAAGAGGTTACGCAGTATTTT. Protein sequence: CASSQEVTQYF.

The chain recombines TRBV4-1 with TRBJ1-4; D gene uncertain. V was shortened by 0 bases and J by 6 bases, with 14 bases between the two germline ends. The germline gives CDR1 MGHRA, CDR2 YSYEKL. The CDR3 totals 16 residues. The CDR3 region is CASSQEPRPFDEKLFF. As DNA, the CDR3 is TGCGCCAGCAGCCAAGAGCCTCGTCCGTTCGATGAAAAACTGTTTTTT.

The chain carries TRBV12-3 or TRBV12-4 and TRBJ1-1; D gene unclear. V was trimmed by 2 bases and J by 1 base, leaving 11 bases between them. The CDR3 consists of 15 residues. CDR3 protein: CASSLSGWENTEAFF. CDR3 coding DNA: TGTGCCAGCAGTTTAAGCGGGTGGGAGAACACTGAAGCTTTCTTT.

This chain links TRBV2 with TRBJ2-1; 12 bases fit TRBD1. In germline, CDR1 is SNHLY, CDR2 FYNNEI. J was trimmed by 7 bases and V by 4 bases; bases with no gene match: 8. CDR3 length: 16 amino acids. This chain's CDR3 is CASSVGGQGARNEQFF. The CDR3 DNA reads TGTGCCAGCAGTGTGGGGGGACAGGGGGCACGGAATGAGCAGTTCTTC.

V gene TRBV6-5 combines with J gene TRBJ1-3; D is unclear. The germline CDR1 and CDR2 sequences are MNHEY and SVGAGI. CDR3 size: 19 residues. Trimming cost V 4 bases and J 2 bases, with 24 bases left between them. The CDR3 nucleotides are TGTGCCAGCAGTTCTCGGGAACCGACTGAGTTTAGTCCTGGAAACACCATATATTTT. It yields the protein CASSSREPTEFSPGNTIYF.

V usage is TRBV3-1 and J usage is TRBJ1-3; the D gene is possibly TRBD1 (5 bases). The V gene lost 4 bases and the J gene lost 4 bases, with 14 bases spanning the gap. The CDR3 has 15 residues. In germline, CDR1 is LGHDT, CDR2 YNNKEL (reference sequence). CDR3 DNA: TGTGCCAGCAGCCCAGGGACGGTGGAAGGAAACACCATATATTTT. Translating gives CASSPGTVEGNTIYF.

The CDR3 coding sequence is TGTGCCATCAGTGAGAACAGGGGTATGACAGATACGCAGTATTTT. It encodes CAISENRGMTDTQYF. V and J are TRBV10-3 and TRBJ2-3; 7 nucleotides match TRBD1. The CDR3 has 15 amino acids. The V gene end was trimmed by 2 bases and the J gene end by 3 bases; junction bases not matched to a gene: 5. The germline CDR1 and CDR2 sequences are ENHRY and SYGVKD.

The rearrangement links TRBV5-5 to TRBJ2-5; the match to TRBD2 covers 7 bases. The V and J ends lost 0 bases and 7 bases, in that order; junction bases with no gene match: 6. CDR1 and CDR2 (germline): SGHKS, YYEKEE (reference sequence). This CDR3 has 14 residues. CDR3 in DNA: TGTGCCAGCAGCTTGGGGGTAGGGAGGGGGACCCAGTACTTC. It translates to CASSLGVGRGTQYF. Together with reference TRBV5-5 and TRBJ2-5, the CDR3 gives the full variable domain: DAGVTQSPTHLIKTRGQQVTLRCSPISGHKSVSWYQQVLGQGPQFIFQYYEKEERGRGNFPDRFSARQFPNYSSELNVNALLLGDSALYLCASSLGVGRGTQYFGPGTRLLVL.

The chain is built from TRBV29-1 and TRBJ1-1; tentative D call: TRBD1 (6 bases). The V end lost 6 bases, the J end lost 7 bases, and 21 bases lay between the germline ends. Germline V CDR1 and CDR2: SQVTM, ANQGSEA. CDR3 size: 14 residues. The CDR3 is CSVQSRIQGGEAFF. The CDR3 DNA follows: TGCAGCGTCCAATCTAGAATACAAGGGGGTGAAGCTTTCTTT.

The V and J genes are TRBV2 and TRBJ2-3; D uncertain. CDR1 SNHLY and CDR2 FYNNEI come from the germline V gene. Trimming stripped 1 base from V and 1 base from J, with 6 bases between. This CDR3 is 14 amino acids long. CDR3 amino acids: CASSEGVRTDTQYF. The CDR3 nucleotides read TGTGCCAGCAGTGAAGGGGTTCGCACAGATACGCAGTATTTT. Full variable domain (remainder filled in from reference TRBV2 and TRBJ2-3): EPEVTQTPSHQVTQMGQEVILRCVPISNHLYFYWYRQILGQKVEFLVSFYNNEISEKSEIFDDQFSVERPDGSNFTLKIRSTKLEDSAMYFCASSEGVRTDTQYFGPGTRLTVL.

This clonotype was detected many times. The chain recombines TRBV7-3 with TRBJ2-3, with D tentatively TRBD1 (5 bases). Trimming shortened V by 1 base and J by 5 bases, and 13 bases separated the two germline ends. Germline V lookup: CDR1 SGHTA, CDR2 FQGTGA. The CDR3 runs 15 residues. In DNA form, the CDR3 reads TGTGCCAGCAGCTTAATGGCAGGGCGAATAGATACGCAGTATTTT. Protein: CASSLMAGRIDTQYF.

The CDR3 sequence: CASSLEGDTYEQYF. In DNA form, the CDR3 reads TGCGCCAGCAGCTTGGAAGGCGACACCTACGAGCAGTACTTC. The chain links TRBV5-1 to TRBJ2-7; no firm D call. The germline V gene has CDR1 SGHRS and CDR2 YFSETQ. Deletions cut 0 bases from V and 2 bases from J, with 9 bases between. This CDR3 region has 14 residues.

This clonotype was detected a few times. The V gene is TRBV20-1, the J gene TRBJ2-6; D remains unclear. Trimming stripped 1 base from V and 0 bases from J, with 10 bases between. The CDR3 consists of 16 residues. From germline, CDR1 is DFQATT and CDR2 SNEGSKA (reference sequence). CDR3 in DNA: TGCAGTGCTAGAGGCTTGGGAAGCTCTGGGGCCAACGTCCTGACTTTC. It is translated as CSARGLGSSGANVLTF.

This chain uses TRBV7-9 with TRBJ2-2; unclear D gene. Deletions cut 8 bases from V and 1 base from J, with 17 bases between. Germline values: CDR1 SEHNR, CDR2 FQNEAQ (reference sequence). CDR3 length: 16 amino acids. The CDR3 DNA reads TGTGCCAGCCGGGCCCCCACCCCCCAGAACACCGGGGAGCTGTTTTTT. The encoded protein is CASRAPTPQNTGELFF.

This chain uses TRBV20-1 with TRBJ2-7; 10 bases agree with TRBD2. Germline CDR1 reads DFQATT; CDR2 reads SNEGSKA (reference sequence). The CDR3 sequence is 13 residues long. The ends lost 6 bases at V and 5 bases at J; junction bases unmatched: 7. The CDR3 bases are TGCAGTGCGAGTAGCGGGGGGCCCCACGAGCAGTACTTC. Translation gives CSASSGGPHEQYF.

The chain uses TRBV12-3 or TRBV12-4 and TRBJ2-2; 8 bases are shared with TRBD2. The length of the CDR3 is 20 residues. V shed 6 bases and J 5 bases; nucleotides not matched to a gene: 23. The CDR3 DNA reads TGTGCCAGCAGAACGGTCGGGGGGGCCCTTTCGGGCACAGTAACCGGGGAGCTGTTTTTT. It yields the protein CASRTVGGALSGTVTGELFF.

This clonotype was seen only a few times. The V gene is TRBV20-1, the J gene TRBJ1-5; possible D gene TRBD1, 6 bases. The CDR3 consists of 12 residues. Trimming stripped 2 bases from V and 6 bases from J, with 8 bases between. Germline assignment: CDR1 DFQATT and CDR2 SNEGSKA (reference sequence). CDR3 residues: CSARTGRQPQHF. DNA for the CDR3: TGCAGTGCTAGAACAGGGCGTCAGCCCCAGCATTTT.